This is a list of T cell receptor beta chains from one sample in a study of response to subunit inactivated influenza vaccine. TCRdb ran MiXCR on the RT-PCR reads and lists one entry per CDR3 protein. The table includes about 610,000 distinct CDR3 sequences, around 15% detected once. The material was PBMCs from blood, obtained 11 to 12 days after vaccination. The source is a man between 50 and 59 years old who received an inactivated influenza vaccine. CDR3s leave out the opening cysteine and the closing phenylalanine or tryptophan. A row's size may be missing; if present it is once, few, many or a size class.

j_call	v_call	clone_size	cdr3_aa
TRBJ1-1	TRBV2	NA	AGTQGRDTEAF
TRBJ2-5	TRBV4-1	NA	ASSQVLAGGKETQY
TRBJ2-1	TRBV28	many	ASSYLPPRTEHNEQF
TRBJ2-5	TRBV15	few	ATSSSPRWGETQY
TRBJ2-7	TRBV7-8	NA	ASSFGALIHYEQY
TRBJ2-1	TRBV28	many	ASRPMDSSYNEQF
TRBJ1-1	TRBV20-1	NA	SARTGDHTEAF
TRBJ2-5	TRBV29-1	few	SVGLGERETQY
TRBJ1-1	TRBV5-1	few	ASRFDRTEAF
TRBJ2-5	TRBV20-1	few	SARELNSQETQY
TRBJ2-7	TRBV20-1	once	SATDPGQGAYEQY
TRBJ1-1	TRBV10-1	few	ASSEGTGEAF
TRBJ2-5	TRBV28	many	ASGVSAGGKETQY
TRBJ2-2	TRBV3-1	NA	ASSKGTGDTGELF
TRBJ2-1	TRBV6-5	many	ASSYSWRGGSYNEQF
TRBJ2-1	TRBV7-3	NA	ASSGGTSPYNEQF
TRBJ1-2	TRBV5-1	NA	ASSRTGTGPHGYT
TRBJ2-3	TRBV20-1	NA	SARVLANTDTQY
TRBJ1-2	TRBV7-9	NA	ASSFAGTAYGYT
TRBJ2-1	TRBV25-1	few	ASNDGSSYNEQF
TRBJ1-4	TRBV6-1	few	ASRTNPLGGWGEKLF
TRBJ2-6	TRBV12-3/TRBV12-4	once	ASIYSQGAGGANVLT
TRBJ1-5	TRBV10-3	few	AISESGRYQH
TRBJ2-1	TRBV7-6	NA	ASSLAVAVASYNEQF
TRBJ2-7	TRBV20-1	NA	SATRQGLDEQY
TRBJ1-3	TRBV29-1	NA	SVERTTGTGSNSGNTIY
TRBJ2-1	TRBV5-1	many	ASSFAAGEWYNEQF
TRBJ1-3	TRBV10-3	NA	AISERGTAGNTIY
TRBJ2-7	TRBV5-5	NA	ASSPPRVGGAYEQY
TRBJ1-1	TRBV18	NA	ASSPTQVNTEAF
TRBJ2-3	TRBV23-1	NA	ASSQSVPATPETDTQY
TRBJ1-1	TRBV6-1	NA	ASSGQLRTEAF
TRBJ1-6	TRBV20-1	NA	SARTESSYNSPLH
TRBJ1-5	TRBV20-1	NA	SARQAGLYSNQPQH
TRBJ1-2	TRBV25-1	NA	ASSGQASPYGYT
TRBJ2-2	TRBV7-8	few	ASSLYTLAVNTGELF
TRBJ1-3	TRBV12-3/TRBV12-4	few	ASSRGGGRGNTIY
TRBJ2-1	TRBV7-8	few	ASSLVRLDYNEQF
TRBJ2-3	TRBV7-9	many	ASSRSGASTDTQY
TRBJ1-2	TRBV7-3	once	ASSPVAGMYGYT
TRBJ1-1	TRBV29-1	few	SVEPHGTGSTEAF
TRBJ1-1	TRBV15	NA	ATSREDRVNTEAF
TRBJ1-5	TRBV6-2/TRBV6-3	NA	ASSWRQGRNQPQH
TRBJ2-7	TRBV7-2	many	ASSWTSGGASEQY
TRBJ2-3	TRBV5-1	NA	ASSLDVTSGGPGY
TRBJ2-1	TRBV4-2	few	ASSQDFSGGFNEQF
TRBJ2-7	TRBV7-2	NA	ASSRDPVSYEQY
TRBJ2-7	TRBV2	NA	ASSEPVGEGEQY
TRBJ2-7	TRBV10-3	NA	AISPGQAYEQY
TRBJ1-1	TRBV5-1	many	ASSKGGPNTEAF
TRBJ2-1	TRBV7-9	many	ASSLEAASHRRNEQF
TRBJ2-1	TRBV25-1	few	ASHSYSGSSYNEQF
TRBJ2-3	TRBV11-1	NA	ASSPRGAGGRWSTDTQY
TRBJ2-7	TRBV2	NA	ASRGGLYEQY